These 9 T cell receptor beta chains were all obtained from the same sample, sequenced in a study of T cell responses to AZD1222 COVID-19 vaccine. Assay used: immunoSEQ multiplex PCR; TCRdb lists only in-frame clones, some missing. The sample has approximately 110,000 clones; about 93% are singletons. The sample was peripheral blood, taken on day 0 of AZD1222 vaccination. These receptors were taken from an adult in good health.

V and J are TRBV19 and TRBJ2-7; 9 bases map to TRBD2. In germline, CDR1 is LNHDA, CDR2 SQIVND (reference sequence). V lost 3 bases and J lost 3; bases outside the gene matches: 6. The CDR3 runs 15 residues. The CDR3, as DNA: TGTGCCAGTAGTATGGGTAGCGGGAGATTCTACGAGCAGTACTTC. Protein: CASSMGSGRFYEQYF.

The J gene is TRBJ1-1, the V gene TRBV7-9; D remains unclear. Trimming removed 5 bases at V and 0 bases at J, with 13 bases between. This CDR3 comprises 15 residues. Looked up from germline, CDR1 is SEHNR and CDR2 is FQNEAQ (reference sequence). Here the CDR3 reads CASSMQKGMNTEAFF. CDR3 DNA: TGTGCCAGCAGCATGCAAAAGGGTATGAACACTGAAGCTTTCTTT.

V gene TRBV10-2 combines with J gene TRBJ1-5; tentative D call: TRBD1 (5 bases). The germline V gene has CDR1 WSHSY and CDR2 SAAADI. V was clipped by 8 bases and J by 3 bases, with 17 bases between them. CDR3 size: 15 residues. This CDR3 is CASAPDRYLNQPQHF. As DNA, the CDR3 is TGCGCCAGCGCCCCCGACAGATACCTCAATCAGCCCCAGCATTTT.

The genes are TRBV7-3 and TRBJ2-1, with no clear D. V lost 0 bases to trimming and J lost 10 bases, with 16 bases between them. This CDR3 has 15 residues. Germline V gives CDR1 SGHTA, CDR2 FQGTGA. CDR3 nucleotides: TGTGCCAGCAGCTTAACGCCTGGGGTGTCCTTAGAGCAGTTCTTC. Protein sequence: CASSLTPGVSLEQFF.

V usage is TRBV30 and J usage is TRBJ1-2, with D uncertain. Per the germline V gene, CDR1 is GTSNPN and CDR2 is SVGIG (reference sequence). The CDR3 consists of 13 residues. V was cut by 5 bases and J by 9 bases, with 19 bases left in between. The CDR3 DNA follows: TGTGCCTGGGACTCGCGGTACTACACCAGCTACACCTTC. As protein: CAWDSRYYTSYTF. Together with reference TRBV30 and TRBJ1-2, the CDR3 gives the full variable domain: SQTIHQWPATLVQPVGSPLSLECTVEGTSNPNLYWYRQAAGRGLQLLFYSVGIGQISSEVPQNLSASRPQDRQFILSSKKLLLSDSGFYLCAWDSRYYTSYTFGSGTRLTVV.

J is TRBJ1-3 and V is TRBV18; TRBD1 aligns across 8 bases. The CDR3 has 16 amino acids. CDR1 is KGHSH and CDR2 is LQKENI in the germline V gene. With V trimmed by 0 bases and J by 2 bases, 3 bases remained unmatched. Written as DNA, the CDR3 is TGTGCCAGCTCACCACCTCAGGGGGCCGCTGGAAACACCATATATTTT. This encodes CASSPPQGAAGNTIYF.

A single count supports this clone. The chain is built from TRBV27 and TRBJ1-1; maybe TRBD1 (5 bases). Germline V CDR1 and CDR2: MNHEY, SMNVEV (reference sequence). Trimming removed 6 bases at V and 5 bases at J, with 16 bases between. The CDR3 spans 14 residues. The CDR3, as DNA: TGTGCCAGCAGGTTACTGGGGGTAGAGACTGAAGCTTTCTTT. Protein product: CASRLLGVETEAFF.

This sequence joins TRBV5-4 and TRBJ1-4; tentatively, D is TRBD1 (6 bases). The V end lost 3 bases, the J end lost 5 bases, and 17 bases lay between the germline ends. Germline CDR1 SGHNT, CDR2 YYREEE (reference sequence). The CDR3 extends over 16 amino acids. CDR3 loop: CASSSGGGSLNEKLFF. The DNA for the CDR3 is TGTGCCAGCAGCTCTGGAGGGGGGAGCCTAAATGAAAAACTGTTTTTT.

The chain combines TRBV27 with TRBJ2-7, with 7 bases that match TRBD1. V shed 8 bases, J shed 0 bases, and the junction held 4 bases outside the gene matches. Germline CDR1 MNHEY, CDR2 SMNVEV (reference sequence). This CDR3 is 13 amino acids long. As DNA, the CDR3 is TGTGCCAGCGGGACAGATATCTCCTACGAGCAGTACTTC. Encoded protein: CASGTDISYEQYF.